This T cell receptor (beta chain) was recorded in a study of shared clonotypes between healthy human individuals (dated by TCRdb to 2018 to 2020). In terms of the full investigation: Three men and a couple of women, aged 18 to 49 years, made up the cohort. For each donor, CD4 naive and CD4 memory were each run on three plates, CD8 naive on two plates, and CD8 memory on one plate. The study deeply sequenced blood TCR repertoires of about 5 healthy adults to estimate repertoire size and the extent of clonotype sharing between individuals. To increase sequencing depth and limit assay-specific biases, different laboratories used diverse techniques to prepare libraries and sequence TCR repertoires. Between about 0.94 and 8.9 billion PBMCs per donor were obtained by leukapheresis. What the authors observed across the whole study: Because the study included a small number of donors, the genetic and exposure-history diversity represented was limited. Sampling was limited to blood, and TCR repertoires in tissue likely differ from TCR repertoires in blood. Incomplete sequencing was indicated by rarefaction of sorted-subset datasets, despite the large sequencing depth. Across a few donors, approximately 4.6% of naive CD4, roughly 3.3% of naive CD8, roughly 2.3% of memory CD4, and under 0.45% of memory CD8 clonotypes were shared. Clonotypes shared by all four sorted-subset donors showed higher generation probabilities than non-shared clonotypes. Pairwise subsampling indicated that sequencing depth was expected to affect the degree of clonotype sharing among donors. Estimated clonotype richness was generally larger for naive than for memory subsets.

Healthy HIV-negative adults with no recently reported acute infections or vaccinations were included as donors. Every donor was a Caucasian adult living in Nashville, Tennessee, USA. The CD8 memory samples were a combination of magnetically selected CD45RO+ cells and CCR7-negative CD45RA+ effector memory (TemRA) cells. Blood was obtained by leukapheresis, after which PBMCs were separated by Ficoll-Histopaque density gradient centrifugation and cryopreserved in liquid nitrogen vapor phase. Purity and quantity of every magnetically sorted T cell population were checked by analytical flow cytometry. Genomic DNA was isolated from every sorted fraction and measured by UV absorbance on a Nanodrop 2000c. The germline V gene (reference sequence) provides CDR1 SEHNR and CDR2 FQNEAQ. The germline ends are 13 bases apart after V is trimmed by 4 bases and J by 4 bases. Including the terminal cysteine and phenylalanine, the CDR3 comprises 15 residues. The retained sequence is limited to the CDR3, 45 bases, with the frame set at the first base.

Using the deep immunoSEQ assay, multiplex PCR amplified TCR CDR3 regions from genomic DNA. Extracted genomic DNA from each cell subset was spread evenly across all wells of several immunoSEQ 96-well plates, with each plate serving as a replicate. Each replicate PCR for sorted subsets received 200 ng genomic DNA, equal to about 30,000 T cell genomes. Purified libraries were measured with a Qubit 3.0 fluorometer, size-checked on a Bioanalyzer 2100, and measured again with the KAPA Library Quantification kit. A separate single-read 150-cycle Illumina NextSeq 550 flow cell was used to sequence each immunoSEQ 96-well plate. Concerning the study's data processing: Because the immunoSEQ output included only junctional sequences and no quality scores, the filtering could not be the same as the filtering used for full-length reads. Sequences were annotated with PyIR, a Python wrapper for IgBLAST v1.9, and V/J genes and CDR3 were assigned using IMGT germline references. Reads with weak V/J assignments (E-value above 1e-6), missing CDR3, stop codons, out-of-frame junctions, or ambiguous translated residues were removed. V3J clonotypes were defined as sequences sharing the same inferred V gene, J gene, and CDR3 amino acid sequence. To compute the percentage overlap between repertoires, the number of shared unique clonotypes was divided by the size of the smaller repertoire. Repertoire richness was assessed with RTK rarefaction, the Chao1 estimator, and Recon v2.1 estimates of unobserved clonotypes. Generation probabilities were computed with OLGA for all TCRbeta clonotypes obtained by the gDNA method from four donors. TCRdb holds this immuneACCESS table with in-frame rearrangements only. Some clones are missing; in checked studies, unresolved V genes explain under half, and the rest has no known cause. V and J calls and clone size follow that table, whereas D and trimming were derived from the DNA. The table for this sample lists 110,000 or so clones; around two thirds of them were counted only once. The top ten hold approximately 25% of the sample.

This clone was seen more than once but under ten times. Its binding antigen is unknown. Qualities for individual bases were not recorded, and no much larger clone is one base off. The chain is encoded by TRBV7-9 joined to TRBJ2-2; TRBD2 might be the D gene, on 5 matching bases. Sequencing was done on a sample of memory CD8+ T cells sorted from blood. Sample cell subset or site, as interpreted from the label and publication: CD45RO+ cells pooled with CCR7-negative TemRA cells. The TCR was taken from a woman aged 25 to 45 in good health. Here the CDR3 is given as CASSSETGSTGELFF. The DNA sequence reads TGTGCCAGCAGCTCGGAGACTGGGAGCACCGGGGAGCTGTTTTTT.